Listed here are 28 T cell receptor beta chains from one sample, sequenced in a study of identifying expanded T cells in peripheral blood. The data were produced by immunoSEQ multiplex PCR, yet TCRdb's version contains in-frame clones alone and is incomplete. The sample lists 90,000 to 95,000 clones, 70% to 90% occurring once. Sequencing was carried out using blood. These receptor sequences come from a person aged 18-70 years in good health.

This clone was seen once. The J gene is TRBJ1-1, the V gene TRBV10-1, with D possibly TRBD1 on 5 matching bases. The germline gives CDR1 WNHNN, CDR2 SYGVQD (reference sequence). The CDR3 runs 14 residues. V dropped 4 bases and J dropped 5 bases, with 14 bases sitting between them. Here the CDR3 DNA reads TGCGCCAGCAGTGCTCAGGGCGGGTGGACTGAAGCTTTCTTT. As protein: CASSAQGGWTEAFF.

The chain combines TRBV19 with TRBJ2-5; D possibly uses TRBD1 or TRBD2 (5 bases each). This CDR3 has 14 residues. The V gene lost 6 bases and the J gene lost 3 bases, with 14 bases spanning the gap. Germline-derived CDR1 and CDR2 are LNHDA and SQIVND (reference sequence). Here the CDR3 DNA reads TGTGCCAGTAGACCTGGGACCCCGGAAGAGACCCAGTACTTC. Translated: CASRPGTPEETQYF.

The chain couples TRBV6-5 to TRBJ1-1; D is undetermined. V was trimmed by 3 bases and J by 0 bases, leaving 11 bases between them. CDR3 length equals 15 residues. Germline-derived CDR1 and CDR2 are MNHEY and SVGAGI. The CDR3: CASSYGRLMNTEAFF. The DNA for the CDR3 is TGTGCCAGCAGTTATGGGCGGCTTATGAACACTGAAGCTTTCTTT.

The CDR3 here is CASSLPGQDSPLHF. The CDR3 DNA reads TGTGCCAGCAGTTTGCCGGGACAGGATTCACCCCTCCACTTT. The V and J genes are TRBV27 and TRBJ1-6, with 8 positions matching TRBD1. The V segment lost 3 bases and the J segment 8 bases; nucleotides outside the gene matches: 3. CDR1 and CDR2 from the germline V gene are MNHEY and SMNVEV (reference sequence). The CDR3 is 14 residues long.

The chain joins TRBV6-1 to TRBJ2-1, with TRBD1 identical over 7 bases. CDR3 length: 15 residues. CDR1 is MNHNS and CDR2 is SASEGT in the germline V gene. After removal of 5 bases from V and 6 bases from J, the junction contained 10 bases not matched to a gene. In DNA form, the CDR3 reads TGTGCCAGCAGTCTAAGGGGGACAGCGTCCAATGAGCAGTTCTTC. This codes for CASSLRGTASNEQFF.

CDR3 bases: TGTGCTAGTGGCGGGACAGGGGACCCAGATACGCAGTATTTT. Its protein product is CASGGTGDPDTQYF. The gene calls are TRBV12-5 and TRBJ2-3, with TRBD1 matching 10 bases. V was pared by 6 bases and J by 4 bases, with 4 bases of the junction left unmatched. The CDR3 has 14 residues. The germline V gene has CDR1 LGHNT and CDR2 FRNRAP.

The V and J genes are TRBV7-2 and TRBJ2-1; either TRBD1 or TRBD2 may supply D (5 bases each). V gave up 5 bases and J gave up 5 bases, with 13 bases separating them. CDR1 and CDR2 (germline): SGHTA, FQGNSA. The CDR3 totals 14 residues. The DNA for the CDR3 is TGTGCCAGCAGCGAGGGAAAACAGGACAATGAGCAGTTCTTC. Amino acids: CASSEGKQDNEQFF.

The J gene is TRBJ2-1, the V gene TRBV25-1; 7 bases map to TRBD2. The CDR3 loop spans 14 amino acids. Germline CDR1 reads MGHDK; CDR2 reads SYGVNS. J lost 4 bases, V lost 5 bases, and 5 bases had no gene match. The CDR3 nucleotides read TGTGCCAGCAGTACCGGACTAGGGTACAATGAGCAGTTCTTC. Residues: CASSTGLGYNEQFF.

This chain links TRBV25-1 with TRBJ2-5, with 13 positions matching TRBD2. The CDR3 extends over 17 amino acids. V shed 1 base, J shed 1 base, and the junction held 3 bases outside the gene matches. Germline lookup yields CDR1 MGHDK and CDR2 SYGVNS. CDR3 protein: CASSESGLAGIQETQYF. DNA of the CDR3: TGTGCCAGCAGTGAATCGGGACTAGCGGGAATCCAAGAGACCCAGTACTTC.

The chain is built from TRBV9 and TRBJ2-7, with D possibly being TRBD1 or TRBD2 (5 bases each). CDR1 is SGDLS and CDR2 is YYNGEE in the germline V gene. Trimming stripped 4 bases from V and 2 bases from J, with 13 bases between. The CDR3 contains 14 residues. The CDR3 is CASSPGTETYEQYF. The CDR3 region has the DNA TGTGCCAGCAGCCCCGGGACGGAGACCTACGAGCAGTACTTC.

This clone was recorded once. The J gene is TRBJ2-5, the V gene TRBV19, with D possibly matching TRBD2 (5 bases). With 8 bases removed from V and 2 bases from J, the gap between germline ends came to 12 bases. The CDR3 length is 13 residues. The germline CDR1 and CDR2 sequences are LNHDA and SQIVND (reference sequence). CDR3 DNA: TGTGCCAGTCGCCGGCGGGTACAAGAGACCCAGTACTTC. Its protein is CASRRRVQETQYF.

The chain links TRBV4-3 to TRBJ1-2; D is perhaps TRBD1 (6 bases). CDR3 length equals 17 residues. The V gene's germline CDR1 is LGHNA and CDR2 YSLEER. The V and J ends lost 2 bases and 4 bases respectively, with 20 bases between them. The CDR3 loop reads CASSQSILAGVPYGYTF. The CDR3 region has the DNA TGCGCCAGCAGCCAATCGATATTGGCAGGGGTGCCCTATGGCTACACCTTC.

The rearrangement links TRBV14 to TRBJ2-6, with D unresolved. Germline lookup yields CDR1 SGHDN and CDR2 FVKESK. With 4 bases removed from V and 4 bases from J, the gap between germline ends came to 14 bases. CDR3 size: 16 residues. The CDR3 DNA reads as TGTGCCAGCAGCCTGACGAGGCCGAGGGGGGCCAACGTCCTGACTTTC. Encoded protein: CASSLTRPRGANVLTF.

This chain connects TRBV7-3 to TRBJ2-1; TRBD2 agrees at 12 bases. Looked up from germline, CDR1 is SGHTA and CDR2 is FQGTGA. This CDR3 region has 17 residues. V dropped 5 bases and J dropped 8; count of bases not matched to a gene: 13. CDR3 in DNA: TGTGCCAGCAGCCCCGGGGGACTAGCGGGTGTCCTCCATGAGCAGTTCTTC. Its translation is CASSPGGLAGVLHEQFF.

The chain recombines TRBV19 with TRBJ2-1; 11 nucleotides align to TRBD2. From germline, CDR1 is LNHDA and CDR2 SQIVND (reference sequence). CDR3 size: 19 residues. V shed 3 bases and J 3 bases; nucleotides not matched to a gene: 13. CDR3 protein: CASSIGLAGGRGNYNEQFF. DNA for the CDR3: TGTGCCAGTAGTATCGGGCTAGCGGGAGGCCGCGGTAACTACAATGAGCAGTTCTTC.

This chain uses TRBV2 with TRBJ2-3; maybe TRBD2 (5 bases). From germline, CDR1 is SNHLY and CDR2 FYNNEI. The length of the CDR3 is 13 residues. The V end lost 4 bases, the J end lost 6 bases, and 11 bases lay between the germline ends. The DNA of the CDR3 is TGTGCCAGCAGTGTGCGAGGGCGGGATACGCAGTATTTT. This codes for CASSVRGRDTQYF.

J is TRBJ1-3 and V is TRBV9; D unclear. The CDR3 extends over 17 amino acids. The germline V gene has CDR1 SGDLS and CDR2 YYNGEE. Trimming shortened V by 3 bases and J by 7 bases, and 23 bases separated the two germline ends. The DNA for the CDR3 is TGTGCCAGCAGCGGTAACCCCTCGGGGAGGCCTTCTAACACCATATATTTT. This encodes CASSGNPSGRPSNTIYF.

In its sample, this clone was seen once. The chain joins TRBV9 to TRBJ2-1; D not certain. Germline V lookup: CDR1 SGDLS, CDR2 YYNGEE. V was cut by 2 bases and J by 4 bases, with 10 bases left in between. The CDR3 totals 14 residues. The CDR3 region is CASSVSGSYNEQFF. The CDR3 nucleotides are TGTGCCAGCAGCGTGTCGGGTTCTTACAATGAGCAGTTCTTC.

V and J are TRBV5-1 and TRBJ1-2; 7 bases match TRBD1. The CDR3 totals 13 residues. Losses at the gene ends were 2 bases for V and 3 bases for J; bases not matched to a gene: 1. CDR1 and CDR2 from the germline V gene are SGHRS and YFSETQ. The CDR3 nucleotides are TGCGCCAGCAGCTTCACAGGGGACTATGGCTACACCTTC. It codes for CASSFTGDYGYTF.

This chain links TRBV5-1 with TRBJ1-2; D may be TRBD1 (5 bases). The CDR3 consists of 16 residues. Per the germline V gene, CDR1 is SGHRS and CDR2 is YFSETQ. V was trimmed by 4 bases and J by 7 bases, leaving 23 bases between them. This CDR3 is CASSRDTGTRVSGYTF. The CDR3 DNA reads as TGCGCCAGCAGCAGAGACACCGGGACCAGGGTGTCTGGCTACACCTTC.

CDR3 coding DNA: TGCGCCAGCAGACTTGGAGGACAGACCTACGAGCAGTACTTC. The encoded protein is CASRLGGQTYEQYF. The chain is built from TRBV5-1 and TRBJ2-7; possible D gene TRBD1, 6 bases. The CDR3 covers 14 residues. CDR1 and CDR2 (germline): SGHRS, YFSETQ. Trimming pared 5 bases from V and 2 bases from J, leaving 14 bases between.

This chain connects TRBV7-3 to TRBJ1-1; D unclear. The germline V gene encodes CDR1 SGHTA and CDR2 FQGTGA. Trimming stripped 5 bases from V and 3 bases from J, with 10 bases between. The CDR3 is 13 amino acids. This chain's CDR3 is CASSPRVDTEAFF. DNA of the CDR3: TGTGCCAGCAGCCCGAGGGTTGACACTGAAGCTTTCTTT.

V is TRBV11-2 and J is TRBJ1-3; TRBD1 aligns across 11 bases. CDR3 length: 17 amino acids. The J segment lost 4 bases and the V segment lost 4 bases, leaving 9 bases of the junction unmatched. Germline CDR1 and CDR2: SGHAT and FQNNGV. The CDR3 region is CASSSGLGTGGGNTIYF. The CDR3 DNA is TGTGCCAGCAGCTCCGGGCTCGGGACAGGGGGGGGAAACACCATATATTTT.

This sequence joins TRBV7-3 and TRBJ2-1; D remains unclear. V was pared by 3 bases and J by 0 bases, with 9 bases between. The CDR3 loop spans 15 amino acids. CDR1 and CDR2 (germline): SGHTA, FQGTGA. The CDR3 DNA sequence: TGTGCCAGCAGCTTTGGCGGTAGCTCCTACAATGAGCAGTTCTTC. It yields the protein CASSFGGSSYNEQFF.

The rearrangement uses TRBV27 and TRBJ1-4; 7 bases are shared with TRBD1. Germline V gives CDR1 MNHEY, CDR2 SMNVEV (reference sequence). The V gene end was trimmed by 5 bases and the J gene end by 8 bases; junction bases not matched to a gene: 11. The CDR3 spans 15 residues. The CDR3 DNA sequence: TGTGCCAGCAGTCCCTTGACAGGGACGGGAGAAAAACTGTTTTTT. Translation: CASSPLTGTGEKLFF.

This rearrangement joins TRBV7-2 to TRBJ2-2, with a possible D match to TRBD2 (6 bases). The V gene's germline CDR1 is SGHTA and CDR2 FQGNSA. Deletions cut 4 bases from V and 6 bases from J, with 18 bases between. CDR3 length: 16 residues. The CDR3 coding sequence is TGTGCCAGCAGCTCCGATCGAATGGGGGGATCCGGGGAGCTGTTTTTT. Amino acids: CASSSDRMGGSGELFF.

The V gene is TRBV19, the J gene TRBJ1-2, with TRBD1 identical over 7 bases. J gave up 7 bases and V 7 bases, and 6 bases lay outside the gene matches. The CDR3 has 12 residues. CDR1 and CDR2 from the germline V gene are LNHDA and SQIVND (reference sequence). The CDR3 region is CASTDRESGYTF. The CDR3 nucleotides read TGTGCCAGTACAGACAGGGAGTCTGGCTACACCTTC.

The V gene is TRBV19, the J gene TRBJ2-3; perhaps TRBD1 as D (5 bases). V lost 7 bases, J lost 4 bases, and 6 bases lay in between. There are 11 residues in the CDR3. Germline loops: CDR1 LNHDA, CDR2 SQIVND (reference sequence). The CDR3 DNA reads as TGTGCCAGTAAACAGGCAGATACGCAGTATTTT. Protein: CASKQADTQYF.